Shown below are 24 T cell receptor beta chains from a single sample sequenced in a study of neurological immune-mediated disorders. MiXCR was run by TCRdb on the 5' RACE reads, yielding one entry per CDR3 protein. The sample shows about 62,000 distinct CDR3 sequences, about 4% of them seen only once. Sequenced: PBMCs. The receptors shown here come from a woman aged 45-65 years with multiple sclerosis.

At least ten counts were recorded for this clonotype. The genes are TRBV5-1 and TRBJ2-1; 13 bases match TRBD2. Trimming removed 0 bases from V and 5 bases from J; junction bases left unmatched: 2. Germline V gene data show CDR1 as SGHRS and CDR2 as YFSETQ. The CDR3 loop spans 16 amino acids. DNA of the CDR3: TGCGCCAGCAGCTTGGGCGGGACTAGCGGGGACAATGAGCAGTTCTTC. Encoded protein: CASSLGGTSGDNEQFF.

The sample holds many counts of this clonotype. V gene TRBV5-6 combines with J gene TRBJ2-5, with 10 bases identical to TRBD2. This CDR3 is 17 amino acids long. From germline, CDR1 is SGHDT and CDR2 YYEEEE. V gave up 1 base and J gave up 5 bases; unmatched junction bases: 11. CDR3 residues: CASSLRTSGKVGETQYF. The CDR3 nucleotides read TGTGCCAGCAGCTTGCGTACTAGCGGGAAGGTTGGGGAGACCCAGTACTTC.

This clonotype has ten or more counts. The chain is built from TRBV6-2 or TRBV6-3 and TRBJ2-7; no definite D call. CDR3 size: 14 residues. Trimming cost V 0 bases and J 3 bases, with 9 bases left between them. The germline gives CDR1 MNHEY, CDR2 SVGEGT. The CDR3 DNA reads TGTGCCAGCAGTTACTCTAGTCCCAGCTACGAGCAGTACTTC. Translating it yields CASSYSSPSYEQYF.

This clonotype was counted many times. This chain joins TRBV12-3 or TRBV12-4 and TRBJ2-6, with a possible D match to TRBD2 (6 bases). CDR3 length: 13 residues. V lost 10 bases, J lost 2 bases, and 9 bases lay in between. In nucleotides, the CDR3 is TGTGCCACGCGGGACGCTGGGGCCAACGTCCTGACTTTC. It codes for CATRDAGANVLTF.

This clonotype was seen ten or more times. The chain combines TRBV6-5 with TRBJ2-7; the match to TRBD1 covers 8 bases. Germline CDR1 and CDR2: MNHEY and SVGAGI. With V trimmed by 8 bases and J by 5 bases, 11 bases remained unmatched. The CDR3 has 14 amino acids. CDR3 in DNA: TGTGCCAGCCTCTCACAGGGGGAAGGTGACGAGCAGTACTTC. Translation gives CASLSQGEGDEQYF.

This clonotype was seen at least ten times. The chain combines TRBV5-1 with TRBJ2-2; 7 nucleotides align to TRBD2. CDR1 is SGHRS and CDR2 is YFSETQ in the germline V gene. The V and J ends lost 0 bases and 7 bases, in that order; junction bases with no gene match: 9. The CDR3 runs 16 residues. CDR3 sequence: CASSLGGGSVVGELFF. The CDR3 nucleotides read TGCGCCAGCAGCTTGGGCGGCGGGAGCGTCGTCGGGGAGCTGTTTTTT.

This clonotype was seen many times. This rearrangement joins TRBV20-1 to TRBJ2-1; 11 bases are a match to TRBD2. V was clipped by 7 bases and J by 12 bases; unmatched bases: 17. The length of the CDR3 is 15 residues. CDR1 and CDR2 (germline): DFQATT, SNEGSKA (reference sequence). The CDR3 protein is CSGSGGTSGSWGQFF. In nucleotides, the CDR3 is TGCAGTGGAAGTGGCGGGACTAGCGGCAGCTGGGGGCAGTTCTTC.

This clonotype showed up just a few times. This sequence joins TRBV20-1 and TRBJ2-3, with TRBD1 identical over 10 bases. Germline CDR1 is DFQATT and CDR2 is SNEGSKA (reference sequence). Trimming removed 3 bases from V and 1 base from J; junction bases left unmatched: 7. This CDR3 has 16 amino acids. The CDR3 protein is CSASDTGTGGTDTQYF. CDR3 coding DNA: TGCAGTGCTAGTGATACCGGGACAGGGGGCACAGATACGCAGTATTTT.

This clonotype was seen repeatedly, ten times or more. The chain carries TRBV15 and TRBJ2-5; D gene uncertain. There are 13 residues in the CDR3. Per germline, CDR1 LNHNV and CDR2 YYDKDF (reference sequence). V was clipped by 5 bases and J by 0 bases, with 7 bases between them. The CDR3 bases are TGTGCCACCAGCGGTGGGTACCAAGAGACCCAGTACTTC. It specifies CATSGGYQETQYF.

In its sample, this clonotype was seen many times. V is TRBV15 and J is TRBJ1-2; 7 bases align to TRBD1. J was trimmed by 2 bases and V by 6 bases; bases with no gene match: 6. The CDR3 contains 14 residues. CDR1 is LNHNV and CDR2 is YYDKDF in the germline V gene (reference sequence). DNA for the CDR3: TGTGCCACCAGAGTGGAACAGGGGAACTATGGCTACACCTTC. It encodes CATRVEQGNYGYTF.

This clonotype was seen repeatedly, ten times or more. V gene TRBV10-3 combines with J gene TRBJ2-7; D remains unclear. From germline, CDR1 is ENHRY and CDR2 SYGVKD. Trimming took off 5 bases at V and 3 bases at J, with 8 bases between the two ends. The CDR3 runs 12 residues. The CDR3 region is CAISPSNYEQYF. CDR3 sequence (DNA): TGTGCCATCAGTCCCAGTAACTACGAGCAGTACTTC.

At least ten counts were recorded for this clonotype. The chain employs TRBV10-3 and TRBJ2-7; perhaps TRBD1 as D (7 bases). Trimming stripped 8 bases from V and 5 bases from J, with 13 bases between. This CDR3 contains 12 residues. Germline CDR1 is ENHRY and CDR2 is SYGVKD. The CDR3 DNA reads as TGTGCCATCGACCAGGGGGGCGACGAGCAGTACTTC. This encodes CAIDQGGDEQYF.

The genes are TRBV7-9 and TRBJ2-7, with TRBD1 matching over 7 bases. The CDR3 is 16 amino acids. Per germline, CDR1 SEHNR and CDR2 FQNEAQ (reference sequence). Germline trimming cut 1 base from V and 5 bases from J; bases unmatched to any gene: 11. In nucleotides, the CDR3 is TGTGCCAGCAGCTTAGTCAGTAGGGGACAGACCGACGAGCAGTACTTC. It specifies CASSLVSRGQTDEQYF.

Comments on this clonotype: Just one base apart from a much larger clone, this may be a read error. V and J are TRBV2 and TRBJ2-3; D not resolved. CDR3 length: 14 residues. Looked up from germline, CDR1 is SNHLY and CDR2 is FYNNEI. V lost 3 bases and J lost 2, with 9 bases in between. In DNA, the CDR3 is TGTGCCAGCAGTGAGGCCATCCTCACAGATACGCAGTATTTT. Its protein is CASSEAILTDTQYF.

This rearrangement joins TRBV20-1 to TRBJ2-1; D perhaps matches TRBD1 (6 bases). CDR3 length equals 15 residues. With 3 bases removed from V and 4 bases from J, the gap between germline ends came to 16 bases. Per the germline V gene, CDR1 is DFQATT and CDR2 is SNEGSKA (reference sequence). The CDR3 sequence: CSASPLEGVYNEQFF. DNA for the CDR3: TGCAGTGCTAGCCCTCTAGAGGGGGTTTACAATGAGCAGTTCTTC.

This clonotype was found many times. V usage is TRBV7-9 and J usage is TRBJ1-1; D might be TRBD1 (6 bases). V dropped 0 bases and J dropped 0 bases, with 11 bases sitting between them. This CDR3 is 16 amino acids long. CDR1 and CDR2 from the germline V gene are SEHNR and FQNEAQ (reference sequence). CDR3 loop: CASSLAKGGLNTEAFF. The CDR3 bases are TGTGCCAGCAGCTTAGCGAAGGGGGGTCTGAACACTGAAGCTTTCTTT.

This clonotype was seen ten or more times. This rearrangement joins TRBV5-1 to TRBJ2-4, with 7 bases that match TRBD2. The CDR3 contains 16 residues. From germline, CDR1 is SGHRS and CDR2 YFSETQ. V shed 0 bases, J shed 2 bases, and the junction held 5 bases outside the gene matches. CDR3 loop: CASSLESRESKNIQYF. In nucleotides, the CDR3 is TGCGCCAGCAGCTTGGAGTCGCGGGAGTCCAAAAACATTCAGTACTTC.

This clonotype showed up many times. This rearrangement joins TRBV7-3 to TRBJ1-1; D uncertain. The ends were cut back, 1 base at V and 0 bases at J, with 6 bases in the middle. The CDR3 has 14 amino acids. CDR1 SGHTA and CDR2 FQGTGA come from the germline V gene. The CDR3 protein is CASSLNSMNTEAFF. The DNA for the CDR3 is TGTGCCAGCAGCTTAAACAGCATGAACACTGAAGCTTTCTTT.

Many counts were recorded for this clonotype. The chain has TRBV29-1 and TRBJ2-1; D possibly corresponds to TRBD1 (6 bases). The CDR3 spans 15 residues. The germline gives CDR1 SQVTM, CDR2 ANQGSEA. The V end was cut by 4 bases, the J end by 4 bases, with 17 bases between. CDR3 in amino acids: CSVARGQNVYNEQFF. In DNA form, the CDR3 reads TGCAGCGTTGCCCGTGGACAGAACGTTTACAATGAGCAGTTCTTC.

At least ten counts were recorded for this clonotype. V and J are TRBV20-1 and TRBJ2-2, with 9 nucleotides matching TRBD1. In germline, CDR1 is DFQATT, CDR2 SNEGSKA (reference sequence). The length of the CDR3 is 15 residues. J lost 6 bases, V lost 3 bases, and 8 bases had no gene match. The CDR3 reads CSARARQGVAGELFF. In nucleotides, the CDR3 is TGCAGTGCTAGGGCCCGACAGGGGGTGGCCGGGGAGCTGTTTTTT.

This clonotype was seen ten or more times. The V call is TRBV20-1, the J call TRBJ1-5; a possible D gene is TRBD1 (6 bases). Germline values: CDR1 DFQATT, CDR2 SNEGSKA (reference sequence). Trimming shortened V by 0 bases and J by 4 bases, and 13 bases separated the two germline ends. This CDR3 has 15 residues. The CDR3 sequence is CSARDIADRNQPQHF. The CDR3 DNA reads TGCAGTGCTAGAGATATCGCGGACAGAAATCAGCCCCAGCATTTT.

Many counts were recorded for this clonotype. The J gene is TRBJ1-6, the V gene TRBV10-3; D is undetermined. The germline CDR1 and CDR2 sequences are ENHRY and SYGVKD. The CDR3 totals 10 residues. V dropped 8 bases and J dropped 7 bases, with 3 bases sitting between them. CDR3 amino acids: CAIGNSPLHF. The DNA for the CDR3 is TGTGCCATCGGCAATTCACCCCTCCACTTT.

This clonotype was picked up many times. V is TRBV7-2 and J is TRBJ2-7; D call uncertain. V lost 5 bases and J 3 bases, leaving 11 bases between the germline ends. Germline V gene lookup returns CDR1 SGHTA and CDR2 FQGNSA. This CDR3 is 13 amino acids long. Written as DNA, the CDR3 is TGTGCCAGCAGCATAAAGCGCAACTACGAGCAGTACTTC. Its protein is CASSIKRNYEQYF. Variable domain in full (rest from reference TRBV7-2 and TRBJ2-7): GAGVSQSPSNKVTEKGKDVELRCDPISGHTALYWYRQSLGQGLEFLIYFQGNSAPDKSGLPSDRFSAERTGGSVSTLTIQRTQQEDSAVYLCASSIKRNYEQYFGPGTRLTVT.

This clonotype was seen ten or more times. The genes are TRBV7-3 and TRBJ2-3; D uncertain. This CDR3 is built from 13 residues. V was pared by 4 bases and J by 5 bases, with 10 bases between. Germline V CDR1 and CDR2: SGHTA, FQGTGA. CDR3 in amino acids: CASSSSAGDTQYF. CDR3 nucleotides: TGTGCCAGCAGCTCTAGTGCCGGAGATACGCAGTATTTT.